Detailed here is one T cell receptor beta chain. The sample is drawn from a study of cytomegalovirus exposure and HLA in healthy donors. PCR primers comprised 60 Vbeta and 13 Jbeta primers. Only in-frame clones appear in the TCRdb table, and some are missing; sequencing was by immunoSEQ multiplex PCR. Of about 89,000 clones in the sample, over 8% were seen once. This CDR3 has 12 amino acids. Germline V CDR1 and CDR2: GTSNPN, SVGIG (reference sequence). The V and J ends lost 1 base and 7 bases respectively, with 8 bases between them. Sequenced input: PBMCs. This sequence was found in a middle-aged man in good health and CMV-seropositive. The chain is built from TRBV30 and TRBJ2-4, with D tentatively TRBD1 (6 bases). The CDR3 protein is CAWSGRGNIQYF. As DNA, the CDR3 is TGTGCCTGGAGTGGCAGGGGTAACATTCAGTACTTC.